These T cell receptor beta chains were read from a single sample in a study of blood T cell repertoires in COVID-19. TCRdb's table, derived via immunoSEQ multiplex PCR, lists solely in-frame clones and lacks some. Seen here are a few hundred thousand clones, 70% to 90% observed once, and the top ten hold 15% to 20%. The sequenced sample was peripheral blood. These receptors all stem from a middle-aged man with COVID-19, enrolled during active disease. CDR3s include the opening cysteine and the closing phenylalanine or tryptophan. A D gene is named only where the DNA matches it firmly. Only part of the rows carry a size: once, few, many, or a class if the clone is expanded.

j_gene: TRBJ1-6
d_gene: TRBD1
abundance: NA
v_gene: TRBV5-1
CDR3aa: CASSPGGTGNSPLHF
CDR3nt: TGCGCCAGCAGCCCAGGGGGGACAGGAAATTCACCCCTCCACTTT

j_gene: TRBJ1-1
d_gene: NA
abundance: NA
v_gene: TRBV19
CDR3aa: CASSEGRNTEAFF
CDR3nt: TGTGCCAGTAGTGAGGGAAGGAACACTGAAGCTTTCTTT

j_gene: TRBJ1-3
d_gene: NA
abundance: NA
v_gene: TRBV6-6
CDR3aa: CASGEGAGNTIYF
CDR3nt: TGTGCCAGCGGGGAGGGAGCAGGAAACACCATATATTTT

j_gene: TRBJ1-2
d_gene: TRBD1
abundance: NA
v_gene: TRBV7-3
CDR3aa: CASSLTLKGASGYTF
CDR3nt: TGTGCCAGCAGCTTAACTCTGAAGGGGGCGTCCGGCTACACCTTC

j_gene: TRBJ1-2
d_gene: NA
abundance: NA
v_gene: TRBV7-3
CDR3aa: CASSADRDYGYTF
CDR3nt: TGTGCCAGCAGCGCAGACAGAGATTACGGCTACACCTTC

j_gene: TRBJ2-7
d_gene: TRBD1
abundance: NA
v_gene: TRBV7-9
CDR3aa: CASRAPGQDSYEQYF
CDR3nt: TGTGCCAGCAGGGCACCGGGACAGGACTCCTACGAGCAGTACTTC

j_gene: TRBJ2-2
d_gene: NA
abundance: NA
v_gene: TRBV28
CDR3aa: CASSFRQATGELFF
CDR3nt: TGTGCCAGCAGTTTCCGACAGGCCACCGGGGAGCTGTTTTTT

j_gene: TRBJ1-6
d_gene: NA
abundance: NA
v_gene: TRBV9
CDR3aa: CASSVGRRNSPLHF
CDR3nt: TGTGCCAGCAGCGTAGGCAGGAGGAATTCACCCCTCCACTTT

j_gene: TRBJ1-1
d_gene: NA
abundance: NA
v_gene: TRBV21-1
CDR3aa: CASSKPGGVTEAFF
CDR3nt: TGTGCCAGCAGCAAACCCGGGGGGGTTACTGAAGCTTTCTTT

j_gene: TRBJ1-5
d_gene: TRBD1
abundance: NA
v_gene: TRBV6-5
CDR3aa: CASRRTGGYMPQHF
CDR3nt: TGTGCCTCAAGACGGACAGGAGGGTATATGCCCCAGCATTTT

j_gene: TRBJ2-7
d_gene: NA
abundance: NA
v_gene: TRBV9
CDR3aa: CASSRTGTPPPYEQYF
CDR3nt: TGTGCCAGCAGCCGAACCGGGACTCCTCCACCCTACGAGCAGTACTTC

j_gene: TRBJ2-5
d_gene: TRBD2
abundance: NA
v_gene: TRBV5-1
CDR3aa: CASSLGTSGRGLETQYF
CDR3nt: TGCGCCAGCAGCCTTGGGACTAGCGGGAGAGGACTAGAGACCCAGTACTTC

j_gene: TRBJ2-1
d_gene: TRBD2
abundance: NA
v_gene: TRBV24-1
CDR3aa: CATSDMSGDYNEQFF
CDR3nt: TGTGCCACCAGTGACATGAGCGGGGACTACAATGAGCAGTTCTTC

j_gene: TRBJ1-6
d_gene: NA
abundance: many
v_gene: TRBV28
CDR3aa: CASRAQATYNSPLHF
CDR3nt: TGTGCCAGCAGAGCACAGGCCACCTATAATTCACCCCTCCACTTT

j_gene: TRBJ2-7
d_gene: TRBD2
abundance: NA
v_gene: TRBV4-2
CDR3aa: CASSHGTSGNRGEQYF
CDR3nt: TGTGCCAGCAGCCATGGGACTAGCGGGAACCGGGGGGAGCAGTACTTC

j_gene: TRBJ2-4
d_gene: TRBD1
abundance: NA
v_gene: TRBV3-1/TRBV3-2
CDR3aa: CASSQKGAFKNIQYF
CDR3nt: TGTGCCAGCAGCCAGAAGGGGGCATTTAAAAACATTCAGTACTTC

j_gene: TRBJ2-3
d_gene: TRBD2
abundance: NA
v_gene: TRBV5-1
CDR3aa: CASSLNRGGGFTDTQYF
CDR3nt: TGCGCCAGCAGCTTGAACCGTGGCGGGGGGTTCACAGATACGCAGTATTTT

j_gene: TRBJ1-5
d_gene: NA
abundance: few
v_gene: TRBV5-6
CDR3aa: CASSLLGVSNQPQHF
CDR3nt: TGTGCCAGCAGCTTGTTAGGAGTTAGCAATCAGCCCCAGCATTTT

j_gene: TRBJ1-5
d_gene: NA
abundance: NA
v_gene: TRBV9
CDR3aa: CASTSTGLRWAGELLQHF
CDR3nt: TGTGCCAGCACCTCAACTGGGCTTCGTTGGGCAGGGGAGCTGCTCCAGCATTTT

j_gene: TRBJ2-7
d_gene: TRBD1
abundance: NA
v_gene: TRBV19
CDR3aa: CASSNRGQGGQYF
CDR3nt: TGTGCCAGTAGTAATCGCGGACAGGGTGGGCAGTACTTC

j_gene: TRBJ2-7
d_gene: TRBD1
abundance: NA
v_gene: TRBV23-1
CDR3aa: CASSQSPPQRQGATYEQYF
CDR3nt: TGCGCCAGCAGTCAATCACCCCCCCAACGACAGGGAGCAACCTACGAGCAGTACTTC

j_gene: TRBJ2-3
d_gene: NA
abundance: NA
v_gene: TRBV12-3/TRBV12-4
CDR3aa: CASSLTQYTQYF
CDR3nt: TGTGCCAGCAGTTTGACACAATATACGCAGTATTTT

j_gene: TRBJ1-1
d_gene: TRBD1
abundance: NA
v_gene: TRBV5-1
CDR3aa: CASNTGQGFSEAFF
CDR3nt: TGCGCCAGCAACACGGGACAGGGCTTCTCTGAAGCTTTCTTT

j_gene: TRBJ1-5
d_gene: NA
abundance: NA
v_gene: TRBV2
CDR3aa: CASSEGNRASNQPQHF
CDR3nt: TGTGCCAGCAGTGAAGGAAACAGGGCGAGCAATCAGCCCCAGCATTTT

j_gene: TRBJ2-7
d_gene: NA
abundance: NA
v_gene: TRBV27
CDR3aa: CASRNIETSSYEQYF
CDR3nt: TGTGCCAGCAGAAATATCGAAACTAGCTCCTACGAGCAGTACTTC

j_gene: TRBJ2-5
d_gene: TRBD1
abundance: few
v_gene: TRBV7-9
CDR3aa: CASSFSGRGRVETQYF
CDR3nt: TGTGCCAGCAGCTTTAGTGGCAGGGGGCGAGTGGAGACCCAGTACTTC

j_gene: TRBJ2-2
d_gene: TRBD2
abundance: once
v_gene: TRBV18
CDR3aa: CASSPSGRLYTGELFF
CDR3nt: TGTGCCAGCTCCCCTAGCGGGAGGCTTTACACCGGGGAGCTGTTTTTT

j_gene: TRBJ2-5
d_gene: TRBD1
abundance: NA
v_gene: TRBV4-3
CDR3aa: CASSEGQGQGTQYF
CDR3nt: TGCGCCAGCAGCGAAGGACAGGGCCAGGGGACCCAGTACTTC

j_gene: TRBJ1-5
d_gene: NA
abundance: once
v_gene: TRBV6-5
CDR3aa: CASSFPTDLNQPQHF
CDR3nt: TGTGCCAGCAGTTTCCCGACAGACCTCAATCAGCCCCAGCATTTT

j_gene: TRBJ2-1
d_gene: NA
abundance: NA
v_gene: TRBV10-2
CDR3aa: CASTRDGGLNEQFF
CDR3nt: TGCGCCAGCACCAGGGACGGGGGACTCAATGAGCAGTTCTTC

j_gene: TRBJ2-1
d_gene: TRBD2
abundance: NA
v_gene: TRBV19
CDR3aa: CASSGTSGAYNEQFF
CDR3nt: TGTGCCAGTAGTGGGACTAGCGGGGCATACAATGAGCAGTTCTTC

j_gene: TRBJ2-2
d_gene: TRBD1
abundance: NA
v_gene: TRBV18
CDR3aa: CASSPRDSGELFF
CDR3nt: TGTGCCAGCTCACCTCGGGACAGCGGGGAGCTGTTTTTT

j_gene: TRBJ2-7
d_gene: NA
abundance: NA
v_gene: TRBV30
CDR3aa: CACRGSGSYEQYF
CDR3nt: TGTGCCTGCCGGGGGTCGGGTTCCTACGAGCAGTACTTC

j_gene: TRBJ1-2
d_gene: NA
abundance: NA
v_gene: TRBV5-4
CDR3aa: CASSLGGTRSNYGYTF
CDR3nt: TGTGCCAGCAGCCTGGGGGGCACGCGGTCTAACTATGGCTACACCTTC

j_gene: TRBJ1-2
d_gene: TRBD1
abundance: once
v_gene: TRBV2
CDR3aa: CASSRTGGAVFGYTF
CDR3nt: TGTGCCAGCAGTAGGACAGGGGGCGCGGTGTTTGGCTACACCTTC

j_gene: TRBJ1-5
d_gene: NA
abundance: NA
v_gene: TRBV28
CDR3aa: CASRKADLYQPQHF
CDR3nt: TGTGCCAGCAGGAAAGCGGACCTTTATCAGCCCCAGCATTTT

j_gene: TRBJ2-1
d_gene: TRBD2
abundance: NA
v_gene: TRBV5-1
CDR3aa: CASTGSGGAKEQFF
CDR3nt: TGCGCCAGCACCGGTAGCGGGGGGGCCAAAGAGCAGTTCTTC

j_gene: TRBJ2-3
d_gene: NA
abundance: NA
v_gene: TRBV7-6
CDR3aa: CASSVFREDTQYF
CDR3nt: TGTGCCAGCAGCGTATTCAGGGAAGATACGCAGTATTTT

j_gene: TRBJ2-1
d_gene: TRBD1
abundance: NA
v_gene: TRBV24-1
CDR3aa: CATSDPGQGKSQFF
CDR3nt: TGTGCCACCAGTGATCCCGGACAGGGGAAATCTCAGTTCTTC

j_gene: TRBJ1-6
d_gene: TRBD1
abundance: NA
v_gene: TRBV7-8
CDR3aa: CASSLAIRDSYNSPLHF
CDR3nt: TGTGCCAGCAGCTTAGCGATTCGGGACAGTTATAATTCACCCCTCCACTTT

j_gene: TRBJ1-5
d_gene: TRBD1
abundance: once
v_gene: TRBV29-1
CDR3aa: CSVEGTGPEQPQHF
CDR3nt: TGCAGCGTTGAAGGGACAGGGCCGGAACAGCCCCAGCATTTT

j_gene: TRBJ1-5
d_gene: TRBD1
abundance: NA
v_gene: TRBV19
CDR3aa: CASSSNRGSQPQHF
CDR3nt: TGTGCCAGTAGTAGCAACAGGGGCAGTCAGCCCCAGCATTTT

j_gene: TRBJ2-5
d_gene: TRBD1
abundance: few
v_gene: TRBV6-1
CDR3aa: CASSGGVLQGGFKETQYF
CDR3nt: TGTGCCAGCAGTGGAGGAGTATTACAGGGGGGTTTCAAAGAGACCCAGTACTTC

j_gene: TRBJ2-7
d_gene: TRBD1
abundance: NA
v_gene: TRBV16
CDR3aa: CASSRTQGASHYEQYF
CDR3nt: TGTGCCAGCAGCCGAACACAGGGGGCTTCGCACTACGAGCAGTACTTC

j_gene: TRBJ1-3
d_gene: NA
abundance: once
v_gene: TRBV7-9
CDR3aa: CASSPSGNTIYF
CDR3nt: TGTGCCAGCAGTCCGTCTGGAAACACCATATATTTT

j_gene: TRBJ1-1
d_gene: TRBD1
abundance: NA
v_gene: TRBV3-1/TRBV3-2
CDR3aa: CASSQEAGGFTEAFF
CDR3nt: TGTGCCAGCAGCCAAGAGGCAGGGGGCTTCACTGAAGCTTTCTTT

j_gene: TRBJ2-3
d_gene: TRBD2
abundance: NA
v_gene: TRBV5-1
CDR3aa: CASSRGLAVSTDTQYF
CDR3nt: TGCGCCAGCAGCCGGGGACTAGCGGTTAGCACAGATACGCAGTATTTT

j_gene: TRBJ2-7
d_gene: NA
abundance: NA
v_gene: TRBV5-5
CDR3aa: CASSLDGEIYEQYF
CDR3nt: TGTGCCAGCAGCTTGGACGGAGAAATCTACGAGCAGTACTTC

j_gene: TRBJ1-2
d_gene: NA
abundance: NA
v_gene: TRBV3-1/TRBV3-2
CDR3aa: CASSTRSALRGYTF
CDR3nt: TGTGCCAGCAGCACGCGGTCCGCGCTCCGTGGCTACACCTTC

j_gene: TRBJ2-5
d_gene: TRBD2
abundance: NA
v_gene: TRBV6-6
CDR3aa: CASSPLGSSGSNRETQYF
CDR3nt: TGTGCCAGCAGTCCCTTAGGGTCTAGCGGGAGTAATCGCGAGACCCAGTACTTC

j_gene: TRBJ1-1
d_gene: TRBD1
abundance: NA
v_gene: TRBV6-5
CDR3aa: CASSSGQGVVTEAFF
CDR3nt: TGTGCCAGCAGTAGCGGACAGGGGGTTGTCACTGAAGCTTTCTTT

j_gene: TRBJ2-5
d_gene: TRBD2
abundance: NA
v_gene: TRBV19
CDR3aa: CASSIAGTSGQETQYF
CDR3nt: TGTGCCAGTAGTATAGCCGGGACTAGCGGCCAAGAGACCCAGTACTTC

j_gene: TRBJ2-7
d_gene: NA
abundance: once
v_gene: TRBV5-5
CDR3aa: CASSFGTGAYEQYF
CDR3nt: TGTGCCAGCAGCTTTGGTACAGGAGCCTACGAGCAGTACTTC

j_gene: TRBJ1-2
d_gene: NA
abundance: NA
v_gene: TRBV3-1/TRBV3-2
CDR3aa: CASSQGQANYGYTF
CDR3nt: TGTGCCAGCAGCCAAGGGCAGGCCAACTATGGCTACACCTTC

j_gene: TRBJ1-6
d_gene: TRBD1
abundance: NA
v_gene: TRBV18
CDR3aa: CASSQLQGANSPLHF
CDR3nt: TGTGCCAGCTCACAACTACAGGGGGCGAATTCACCCCTCCACTTT

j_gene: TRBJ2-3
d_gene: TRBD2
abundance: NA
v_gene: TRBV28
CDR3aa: CASISGGAVEVTDTQYF
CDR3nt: TGTGCCAGTATCAGCGGGGGGGCTGTTGAGGTCACAGATACGCAGTATTTT

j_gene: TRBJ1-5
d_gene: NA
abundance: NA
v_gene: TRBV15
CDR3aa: CATSPDSSNQPQHF
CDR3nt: TGTGCCACCAGCCCAGACAGTAGCAATCAGCCCCAGCATTTT

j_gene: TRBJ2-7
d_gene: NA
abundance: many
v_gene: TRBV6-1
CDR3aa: CASSETTSYEQYF
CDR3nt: TGTGCCAGCAGTGAAACTACATCCTACGAGCAGTACTTC

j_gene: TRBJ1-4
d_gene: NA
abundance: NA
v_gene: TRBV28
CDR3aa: CASSSLILSPGGNEKLFF
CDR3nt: TGTGCCAGCAGTTCACTAATCCTTTCTCCCGGTGGGAATGAAAAACTGTTTTTT